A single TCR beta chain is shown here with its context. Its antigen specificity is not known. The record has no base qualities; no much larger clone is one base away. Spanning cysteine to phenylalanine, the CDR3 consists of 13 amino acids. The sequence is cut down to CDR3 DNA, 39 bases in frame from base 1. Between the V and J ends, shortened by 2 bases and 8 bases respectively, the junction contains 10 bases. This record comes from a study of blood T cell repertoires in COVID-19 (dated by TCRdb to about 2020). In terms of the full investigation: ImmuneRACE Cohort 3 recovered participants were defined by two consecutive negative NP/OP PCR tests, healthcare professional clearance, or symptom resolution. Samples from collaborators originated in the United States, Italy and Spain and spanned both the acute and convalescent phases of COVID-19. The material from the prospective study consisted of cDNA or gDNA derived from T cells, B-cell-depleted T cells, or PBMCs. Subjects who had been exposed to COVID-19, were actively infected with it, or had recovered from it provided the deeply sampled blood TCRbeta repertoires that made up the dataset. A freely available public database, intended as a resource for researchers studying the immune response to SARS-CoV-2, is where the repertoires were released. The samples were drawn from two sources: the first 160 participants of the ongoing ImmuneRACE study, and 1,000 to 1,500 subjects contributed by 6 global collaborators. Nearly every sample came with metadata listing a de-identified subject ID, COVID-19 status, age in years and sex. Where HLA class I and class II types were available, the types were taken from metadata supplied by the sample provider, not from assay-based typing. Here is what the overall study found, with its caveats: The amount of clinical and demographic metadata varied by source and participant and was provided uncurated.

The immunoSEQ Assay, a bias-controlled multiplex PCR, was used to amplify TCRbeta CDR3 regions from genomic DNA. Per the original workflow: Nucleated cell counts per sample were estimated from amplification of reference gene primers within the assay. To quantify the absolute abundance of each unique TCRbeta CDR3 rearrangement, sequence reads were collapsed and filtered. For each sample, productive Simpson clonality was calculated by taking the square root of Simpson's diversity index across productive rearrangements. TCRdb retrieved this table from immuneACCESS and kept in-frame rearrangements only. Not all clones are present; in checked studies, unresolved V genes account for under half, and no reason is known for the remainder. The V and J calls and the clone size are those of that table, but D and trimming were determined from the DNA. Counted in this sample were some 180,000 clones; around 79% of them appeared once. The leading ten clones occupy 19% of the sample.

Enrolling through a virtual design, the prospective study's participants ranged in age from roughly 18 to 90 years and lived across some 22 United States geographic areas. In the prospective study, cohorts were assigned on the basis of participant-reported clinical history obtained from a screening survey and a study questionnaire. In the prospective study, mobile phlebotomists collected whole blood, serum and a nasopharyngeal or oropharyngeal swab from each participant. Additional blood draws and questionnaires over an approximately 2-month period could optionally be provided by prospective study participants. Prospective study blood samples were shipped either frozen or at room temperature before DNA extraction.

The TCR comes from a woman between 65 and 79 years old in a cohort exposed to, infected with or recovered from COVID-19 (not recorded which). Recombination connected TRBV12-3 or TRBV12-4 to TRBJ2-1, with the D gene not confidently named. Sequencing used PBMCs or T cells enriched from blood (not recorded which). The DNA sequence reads TGTGCCAGCAGTTTATCCGAGAACGATGAGCAGTTCTTC. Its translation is CASSLSENDEQFF.